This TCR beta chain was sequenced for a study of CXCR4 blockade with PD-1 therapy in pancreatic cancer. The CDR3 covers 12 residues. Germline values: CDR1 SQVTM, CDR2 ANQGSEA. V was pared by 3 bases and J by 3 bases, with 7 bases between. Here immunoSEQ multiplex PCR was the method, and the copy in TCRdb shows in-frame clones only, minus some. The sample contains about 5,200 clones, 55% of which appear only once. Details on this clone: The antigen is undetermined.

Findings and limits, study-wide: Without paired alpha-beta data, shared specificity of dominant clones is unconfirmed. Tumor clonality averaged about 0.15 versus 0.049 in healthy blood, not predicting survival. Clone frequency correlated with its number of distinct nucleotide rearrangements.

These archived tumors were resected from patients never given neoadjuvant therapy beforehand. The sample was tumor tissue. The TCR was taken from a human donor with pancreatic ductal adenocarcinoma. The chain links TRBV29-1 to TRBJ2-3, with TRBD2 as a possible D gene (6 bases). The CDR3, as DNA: TGCAGCGTTGACGGGGGTACAGATACGCAGTATTTT. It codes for CSVDGGTDTQYF.